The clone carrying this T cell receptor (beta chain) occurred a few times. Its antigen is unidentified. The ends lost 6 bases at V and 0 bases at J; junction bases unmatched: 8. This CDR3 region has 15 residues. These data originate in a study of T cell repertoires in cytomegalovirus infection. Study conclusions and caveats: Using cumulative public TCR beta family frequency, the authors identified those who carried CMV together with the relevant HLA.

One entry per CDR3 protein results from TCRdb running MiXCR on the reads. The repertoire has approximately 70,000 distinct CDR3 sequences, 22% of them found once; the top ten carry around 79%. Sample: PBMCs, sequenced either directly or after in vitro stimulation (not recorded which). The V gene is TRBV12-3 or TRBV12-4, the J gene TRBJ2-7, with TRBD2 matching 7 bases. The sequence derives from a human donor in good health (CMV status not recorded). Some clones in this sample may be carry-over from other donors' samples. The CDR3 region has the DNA TGTGCCAGCAGCTACGGGAGGAGGAGCTCCTACGAGCAGTACTTC. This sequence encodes CASSYGRRSSYEQYF.